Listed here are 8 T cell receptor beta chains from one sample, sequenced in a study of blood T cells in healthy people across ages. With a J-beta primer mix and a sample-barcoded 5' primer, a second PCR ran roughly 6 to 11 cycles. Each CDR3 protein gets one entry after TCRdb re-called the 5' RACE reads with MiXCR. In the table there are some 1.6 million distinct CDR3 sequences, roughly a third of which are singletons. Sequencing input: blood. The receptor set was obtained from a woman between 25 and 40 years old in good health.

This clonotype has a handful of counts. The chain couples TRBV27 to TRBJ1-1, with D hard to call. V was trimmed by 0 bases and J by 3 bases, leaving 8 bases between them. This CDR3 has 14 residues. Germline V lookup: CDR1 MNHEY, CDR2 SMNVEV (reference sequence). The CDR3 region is CASSLSAGHTEAFF. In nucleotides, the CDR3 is TGTGCCAGCAGTTTATCGGCAGGCCACACTGAAGCTTTCTTT.

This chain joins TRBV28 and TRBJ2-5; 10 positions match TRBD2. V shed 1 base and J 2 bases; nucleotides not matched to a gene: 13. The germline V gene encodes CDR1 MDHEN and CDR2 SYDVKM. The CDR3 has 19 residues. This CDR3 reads CASSLFSWGTSELQETQYF. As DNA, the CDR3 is TGTGCCAGCAGTTTATTTTCATGGGGGACTAGCGAACTACAAGAGACCCAGTACTTC.

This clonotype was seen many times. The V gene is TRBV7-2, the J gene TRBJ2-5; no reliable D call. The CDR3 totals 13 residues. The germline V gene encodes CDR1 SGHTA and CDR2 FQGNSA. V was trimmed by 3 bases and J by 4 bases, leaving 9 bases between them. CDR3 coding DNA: TGTGCCAGCAGCTTTTCGAGAAGAGAGACCCAGTACTTC. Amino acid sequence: CASSFSRRETQYF.

The CDR3 coding sequence is TGCAGTGCTAGCGTAGGGCTAGCGGGGGGTAGGTACGAGCAGTACTTC. Translated: CSASVGLAGGRYEQYF. The chain uses TRBV20-1 and TRBJ2-7; 11 bases align to TRBD2. With V trimmed by 3 bases and J by 4 bases, 11 bases remained unmatched. This CDR3 has 16 amino acids. The V gene's germline CDR1 is DFQATT and CDR2 SNEGSKA (reference sequence).

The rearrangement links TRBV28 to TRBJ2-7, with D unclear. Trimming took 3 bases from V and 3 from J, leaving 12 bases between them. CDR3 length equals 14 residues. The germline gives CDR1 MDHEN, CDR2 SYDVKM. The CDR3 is CASSLDYTFYEQYF. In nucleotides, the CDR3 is TGTGCCAGCAGTTTGGATTATACCTTCTACGAGCAGTACTTC.

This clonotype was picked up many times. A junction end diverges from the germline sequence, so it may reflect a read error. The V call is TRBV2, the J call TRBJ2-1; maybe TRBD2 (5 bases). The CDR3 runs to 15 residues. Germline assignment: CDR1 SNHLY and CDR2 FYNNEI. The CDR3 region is CASREAESSYNEQFF. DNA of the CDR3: TGTGCCAGCAGGGAAGCGGAAAGCTCCTACAATGAGCAGTTCTTC.

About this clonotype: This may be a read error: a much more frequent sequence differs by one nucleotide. The CDR3 here is CAVSDPDQPAQYF. Here the CDR3 DNA reads TGTGCCGTCAGTGATCCGGATCAGCCTGCCCAGTACTTC. This chain joins TRBV10-3 and TRBJ2-7; no clear D gene. CDR3 length equals 13 residues. The germline gives CDR1 ENHRY, CDR2 SYGVKD.

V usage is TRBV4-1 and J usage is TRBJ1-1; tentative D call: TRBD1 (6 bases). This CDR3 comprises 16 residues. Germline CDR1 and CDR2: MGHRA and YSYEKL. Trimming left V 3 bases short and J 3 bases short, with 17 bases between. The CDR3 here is CASSHVRGPVDTEAFF. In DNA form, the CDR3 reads TGCGCCAGCAGCCATGTCAGGGGCCCCGTTGACACTGAAGCTTTCTTT.